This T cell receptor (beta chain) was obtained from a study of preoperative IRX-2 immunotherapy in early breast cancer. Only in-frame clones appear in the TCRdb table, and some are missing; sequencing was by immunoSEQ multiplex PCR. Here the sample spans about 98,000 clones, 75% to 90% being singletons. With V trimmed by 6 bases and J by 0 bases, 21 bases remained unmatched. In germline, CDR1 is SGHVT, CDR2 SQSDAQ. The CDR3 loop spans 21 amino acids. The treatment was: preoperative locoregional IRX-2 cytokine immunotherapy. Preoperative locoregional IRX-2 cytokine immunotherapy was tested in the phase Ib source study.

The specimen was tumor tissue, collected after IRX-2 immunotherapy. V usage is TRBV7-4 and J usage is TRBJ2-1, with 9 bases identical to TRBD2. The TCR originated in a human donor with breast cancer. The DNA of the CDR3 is TGTGCCAGCAGTGAAGATGGGCGGATAGCGGGGGCCTCGAGCTCCTACAATGAGCAGTTCTTC. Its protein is CASSEDGRIAGASSSYNEQFF. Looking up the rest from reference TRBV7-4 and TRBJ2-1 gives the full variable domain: GAGVSQSPRYKVAKRGRDVALRCDSISGHVTLYWYRQTLGQGSEVLTYSQSDAQRDKSGRPSGRFSAERPERSVSTLKIQRTEQGDSAVYLCASSEDGRIAGASSSYNEQFFGPGTRLTVL.